The 3 T cell receptor beta chains given below trace back to one sample, sequenced in a study of blood T cells in healthy people across ages. Sample-barcoded 5' priming and a J-beta primer mix drove a second PCR of 7 to 11 cycles. TCRdb recomputed calls from the 5' RACE reads with MiXCR, one row per CDR3 protein. The table has some 1,800,000 distinct CDR3 sequences, roughly two fifths seen once. The sample consisted of blood. These receptors were obtained from a human donor in good health.

As to this clonotype: A much larger clone lies a single base off, so this may be a read error. The chain links TRBV20-1 to TRBJ2-1, with D possibly matching TRBD2 (5 bases). Germline V gene lookup returns CDR1 DFQATT and CDR2 SNEGSKA (reference sequence). The CDR3 spans 9 residues. Here the CDR3 reads CGVGDEQFF. CDR3 bases: TGCGGTGTCGGGGATGAGCAGTTCTTC.

This clonotype was recorded many times. V gene TRBV7-9 combines with J gene TRBJ2-7; 7 bases are a match to TRBD1. Germline-derived CDR1 and CDR2 are SEHNR and FQNEAQ (reference sequence). Trimming at V came to 0 bases and at J to 3 bases, leaving 2 bases not matched to a gene. The CDR3 loop spans 14 amino acids. CDR3 bases: TGTGCCAGCAGCTTAGCGGACAGGATCTACGAGCAGTACTTC. Its translation: CASSLADRIYEQYF.

In this sample, this clonotype turned up a few times. The V and J genes are TRBV29-1 and TRBJ1-1, with unresolved D. The CDR3 length is 11 residues. V was pared by 3 bases and J by 3 bases, with 5 bases between. CDR1 and CDR2 (germline): SQVTM, ANQGSEA. The CDR3 reads CSVERDTEAFF. The CDR3 nucleotides are TGCAGCGTTGAGCGGGACACTGAAGCTTTCTTT.